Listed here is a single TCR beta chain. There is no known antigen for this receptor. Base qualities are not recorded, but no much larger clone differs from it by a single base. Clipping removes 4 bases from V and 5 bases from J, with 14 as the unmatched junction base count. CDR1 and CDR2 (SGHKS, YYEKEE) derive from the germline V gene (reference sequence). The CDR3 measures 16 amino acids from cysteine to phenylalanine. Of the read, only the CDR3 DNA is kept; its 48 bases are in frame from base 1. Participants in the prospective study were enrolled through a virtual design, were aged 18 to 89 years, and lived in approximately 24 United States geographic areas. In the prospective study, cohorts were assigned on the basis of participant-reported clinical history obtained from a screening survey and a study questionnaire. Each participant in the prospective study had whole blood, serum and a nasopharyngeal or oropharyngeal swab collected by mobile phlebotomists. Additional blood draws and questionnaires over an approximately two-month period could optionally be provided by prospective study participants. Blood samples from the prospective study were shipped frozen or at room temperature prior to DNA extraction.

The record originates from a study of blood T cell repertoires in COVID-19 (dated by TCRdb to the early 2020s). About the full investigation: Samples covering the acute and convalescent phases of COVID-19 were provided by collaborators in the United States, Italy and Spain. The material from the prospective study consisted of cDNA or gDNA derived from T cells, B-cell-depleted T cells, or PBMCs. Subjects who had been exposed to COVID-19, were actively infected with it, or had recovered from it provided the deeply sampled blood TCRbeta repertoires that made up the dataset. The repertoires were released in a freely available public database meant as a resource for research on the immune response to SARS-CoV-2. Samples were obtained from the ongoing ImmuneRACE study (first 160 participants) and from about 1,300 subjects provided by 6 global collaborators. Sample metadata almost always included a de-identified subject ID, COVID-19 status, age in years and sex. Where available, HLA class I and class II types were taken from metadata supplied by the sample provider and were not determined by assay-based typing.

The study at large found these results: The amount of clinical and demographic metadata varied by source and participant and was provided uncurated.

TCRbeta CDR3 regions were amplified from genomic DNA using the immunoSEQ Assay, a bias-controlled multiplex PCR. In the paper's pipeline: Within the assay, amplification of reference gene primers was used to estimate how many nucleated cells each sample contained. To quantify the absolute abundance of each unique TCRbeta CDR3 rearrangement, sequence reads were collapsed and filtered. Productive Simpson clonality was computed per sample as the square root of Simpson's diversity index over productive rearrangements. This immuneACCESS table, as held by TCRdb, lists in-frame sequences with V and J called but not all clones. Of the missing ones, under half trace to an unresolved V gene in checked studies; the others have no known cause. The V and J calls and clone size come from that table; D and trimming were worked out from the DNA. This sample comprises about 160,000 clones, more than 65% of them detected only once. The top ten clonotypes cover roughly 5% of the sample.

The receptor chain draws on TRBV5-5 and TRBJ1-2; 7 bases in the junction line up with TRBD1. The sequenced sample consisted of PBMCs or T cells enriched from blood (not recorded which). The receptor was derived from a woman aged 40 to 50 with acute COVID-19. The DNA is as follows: TGTGCCAGCAGCCGGGACAGCACACTAGCTATATATGGCTACACCTTC. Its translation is CASSRDSTLAIYGYTF. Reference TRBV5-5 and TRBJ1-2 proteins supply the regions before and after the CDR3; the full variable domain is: DAGVTQSPTHLIKTRGQQVTLRCSPISGHKSVSWYQQVLGQGPQFIFQYYEKEERGRGNFPDRFSARQFPNYSSELNVNALLLGDSALYLCASSRDSTLAIYGYTFGSGTRLTVV.